This T cell receptor (beta chain) was identified in a study of blood T cells in healthy people across ages. Primed by a sample-barcoded 5' primer and a J-beta primer mix, a second PCR proceeded for roughly 6 to 12 cycles. TCRdb re-called the 5' RACE reads through MiXCR, storing one row per CDR3 protein. The table lists approximately 800,000 distinct CDR3 sequences, about 56% of them singletons, with roughly 25% in the top ten. CDR1 is ENHRY, CDR2 SYGVKD, per germline. V lost 8 bases, J lost 2 bases, and 14 bases lay in between. The CDR3 sequence is 14 residues long. The TCR sequence derives from a man aged 40-49 years in good health. J is TRBJ2-3 and V is TRBV10-3; D not certain. Specimen: blood. The DNA for the CDR3 is TGTGCCATCGCAGGCGCGCTTGACACAGATACGCAGTATTTT. Translating gives CAIAGALDTDTQYF.